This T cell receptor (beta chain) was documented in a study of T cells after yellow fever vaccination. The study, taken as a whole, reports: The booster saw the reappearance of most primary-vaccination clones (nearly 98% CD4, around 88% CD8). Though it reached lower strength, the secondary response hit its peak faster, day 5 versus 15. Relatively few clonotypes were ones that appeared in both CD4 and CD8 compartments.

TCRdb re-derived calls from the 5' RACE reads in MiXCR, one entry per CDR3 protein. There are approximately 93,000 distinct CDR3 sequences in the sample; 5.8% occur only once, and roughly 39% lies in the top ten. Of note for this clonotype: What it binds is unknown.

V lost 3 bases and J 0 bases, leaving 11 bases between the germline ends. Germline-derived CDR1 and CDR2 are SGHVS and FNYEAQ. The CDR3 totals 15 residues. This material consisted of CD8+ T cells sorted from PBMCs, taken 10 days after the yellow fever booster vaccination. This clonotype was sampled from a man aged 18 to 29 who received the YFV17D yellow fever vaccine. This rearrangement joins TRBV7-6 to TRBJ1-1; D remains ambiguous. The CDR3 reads CASSFPPGLNTEAFF. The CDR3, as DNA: TGTGCCAGCAGCTTTCCTCCGGGCCTGAACACTGAAGCTTTCTTT.